The 22 T cell receptor beta chains below all came from one sample that was sequenced in a study of blood T cell repertoires in COVID-19. The repertoire was sequenced with immunoSEQ multiplex PCR; TCRdb's copy has only in-frame clones and lacks some. The repertoire holds roughly 310,000 clones, about nine tenths seen once, with roughly 2.6% in the top ten. Sequenced input: PBMCs or T cells enriched from blood (not recorded which). These receptors were collected from a man in his 60s who had recovered from COVID-19.

The rearrangement uses TRBV7-9 and TRBJ1-1; D is unresolved. Germline V lookup: CDR1 SEHNR, CDR2 FQNEAQ (reference sequence). The V gene lost 1 base and the J gene lost 6 bases, with 12 bases spanning the gap. This CDR3 is 14 amino acids long. This chain's CDR3 is CASSLVTGWAEAFF. CDR3 coding DNA: TGTGCCAGCAGCTTAGTTACGGGGTGGGCTGAAGCTTTCTTT.

The rearrangement links TRBV28 to TRBJ1-1; TRBD1 is a possible D gene (5 bases). CDR1 and CDR2 (germline): MDHEN, SYDVKM. V was trimmed by 2 bases and J by 1 base, leaving 11 bases between them. The CDR3 is made up of 15 amino acids. As DNA, the CDR3 is TGTGCCAGCAGTTTAGCGGGGGGGAGGAACACTGAAGCTTTCTTT. It specifies CASSLAGGRNTEAFF.

This clone was seen once. The genes are TRBV11-3 and TRBJ1-2; D not resolved. V was clipped by 7 bases and J by 4 bases, with 10 bases between them. The CDR3 is 12 residues long. The germline V gene encodes CDR1 SGHNT and CDR2 YENEEA. CDR3 DNA: TGTGCCAGCACGGGGTGCGGCTATGGCTACACCTTC. Protein sequence: CASTGCGYGYTF.

The count of this clone is one. V gene TRBV29-1 combines with J gene TRBJ1-2; 8 positions agree with TRBD1. V was clipped by 3 bases and J by 7 bases; unmatched bases: 19. The CDR3 loop spans 17 amino acids. Germline CDR1 is SQVTM and CDR2 is ANQGSEA. CDR3 sequence: CSVDHFIRGQGWRGYTF. The CDR3 nucleotides are TGCAGCGTTGACCATTTCATTCGTGGACAGGGATGGCGTGGCTACACCTTC.

The CDR3 nucleotides read TGTGCCAGCTCACCGGGGACAGGGAGCGGAGTCTACGAGCAGTACTTC. It encodes CASSPGTGSGVYEQYF. The V gene is TRBV18, the J gene TRBJ2-7, with 9 bases aligning to TRBD1. CDR3 size: 16 residues. Per the germline V gene, CDR1 is KGHSH and CDR2 is LQKENI. V lost 3 bases, J lost 3 bases, and 9 bases stayed unmatched.

This chain uses TRBV30 with TRBJ2-1; D remains ambiguous. Germline-derived CDR1 and CDR2 are GTSNPN and SVGIG (reference sequence). This CDR3 is built from 15 residues. Trimming took off 2 bases at V and 0 bases at J, with 11 bases between the two ends. In DNA, the CDR3 is TGTGCCTGGAGTCCCGTAGCCGGCTCCTACAATGAGCAGTTCTTC. This codes for CAWSPVAGSYNEQFF. Supplemented by reference TRBV30 and TRBJ2-1, the full variable domain reads SQTIHQWPATLVQPVGSPLSLECTVEGTSNPNLYWYRQAAGRGLQLLFYSVGIGQISSEVPQNLSASRPQDRQFILSSKKLLLSDSGFYLCAWSPVAGSYNEQFFGPGTRLTVL.

This chain connects TRBV7-9 to TRBJ2-1, with 13 bases that match TRBD2. The CDR3 spans 15 residues. Trimming took 5 bases from V and 7 from J; bases not matched to a gene: 5. Germline loops: CDR1 SEHNR, CDR2 FQNEAQ (reference sequence). CDR3 protein: CASSPTGLAGNEQFF. The CDR3 DNA sequence: TGTGCCAGCAGCCCGACGGGACTAGCGGGAAATGAGCAGTTCTTC. Using reference TRBV7-9 and TRBJ2-1 for the parts outside the CDR3, the full variable domain is DTGVSQNPRHKITKRGQNVTFRCDPISEHNRLYWYRQTLGQGPEFLTYFQNEAQLEKSRLLSDRFSAERPKGSFSTLEIQRTEQGDSAMYLCASSPTGLAGNEQFFGPGTRLTVL.

The chain joins TRBV27 to TRBJ1-5; D is ambiguous. V was pared by 6 bases and J by 7 bases, with 19 bases between. CDR1 is MNHEY, CDR2 SMNVEV, per germline (reference sequence). CDR3 length: 15 amino acids. The CDR3 is CASSKLPGMTQPQHF. CDR3 bases: TGTGCCAGCAGCAAATTACCGGGGATGACGCAGCCCCAGCATTTT.

The table lists this clone with many counts. The chain couples TRBV4-1 to TRBJ2-1; TRBD2 matches 8 bases. The V gene's germline CDR1 is MGHRA and CDR2 YSYEKL. CDR3 length: 15 residues. J lost 4 bases, V lost 4 bases, and 6 bases had no gene match. As DNA, the CDR3 is TGCGCCAGCAGCCGCGGGACTAGAGATTACAATGAGCAGTTCTTC. Translated, it gives CASSRGTRDYNEQFF.

The gene calls are TRBV20-1 and TRBJ1-1, with D unresolved. Per the germline V gene, CDR1 is DFQATT and CDR2 is SNEGSKA (reference sequence). Trimming pared 2 bases from V and 8 bases from J, leaving 6 bases between. CDR3 length equals 10 residues. CDR3 sequence: CSARREEAFF. The DNA of the CDR3 is TGCAGTGCTAGACGGGAGGAAGCTTTCTTT.

With respect to this clone: A junction boundary mismatches the germline segment, possibly from a read error. This rearrangement joins TRBV7-7 to TRBJ2-1; 8 bases match TRBD2. The CDR3 covers 18 residues. Germline CDR1 reads SSHAT; CDR2 reads FNYEAQ (reference sequence). The DNA of the CDR3 is TGTGCTAGCAGTCAATTTCTCGTCGGGACTAGGTCCTACAATGAGCAGTTCTTC. It yields the protein CASSQFLVGTRSYNEQFF.

V and J are TRBV6-5 and TRBJ1-2; tentative D call: TRBD1 (6 bases). The CDR3 loop spans 13 amino acids. V was cut by 6 bases and J by 5 bases, with 13 bases left in between. Germline-derived CDR1 and CDR2 are MNHEY and SVGAGI. The CDR3 sequence is CASRRQEFYGYTF. CDR3 nucleotide sequence: TGTGCCAGCAGAAGACAGGAGTTTTATGGCTACACCTTC.

The chain is built from TRBV15 and TRBJ2-1; D ambiguous. Trimming pared 3 bases from V and 5 bases from J, leaving 14 bases between. CDR3 size: 15 residues. The V gene's germline CDR1 is LNHNV and CDR2 YYDKDF (reference sequence). Here the CDR3 reads CATSRRIGWDNEQFF. In DNA form, the CDR3 reads TGTGCCACCAGCAGGCGGATAGGCTGGGACAATGAGCAGTTCTTC. Combining the CDR3 with reference TRBV15 and TRBJ2-1 gives the whole variable domain DAMVIQNPRYQVTQFGKPVTLSCSQTLNHNVMYWYQQKSSQAPKLLFHYYDKDFNNEADTPDNFQSRRPNTSFCFLDIRSPGLGDTAMYLCATSRRIGWDNEQFFGPGTRLTVL.

CDR3 sequence: CASSLWTGSNRKLFF. The CDR3 bases are TGTGCCAGCAGCTTATGGACAGGTAGTAACCGGAAACTGTTTTTT. The chain joins TRBV5-4 to TRBJ1-4; the match to TRBD1 covers 7 bases. The CDR3 consists of 15 residues. The germline CDR1 and CDR2 sequences are SGHNT and YYREEE (reference sequence). V shed 2 bases and J 11 bases; nucleotides not matched to a gene: 12.

The chain employs TRBV19 and TRBJ1-2; D remains unclear. Germline CDR1 reads LNHDA; CDR2 reads SQIVND (reference sequence). This CDR3 spans 13 amino acids. V was cut by 5 bases and J by 4 bases, with 11 bases left in between. DNA of the CDR3: TGTGCCAGTAGTCCACACCAAACCTATGGCTACACCTTC. This sequence encodes CASSPHQTYGYTF.

The chain uses TRBV6-6 and TRBJ1-5; D ambiguous. Germline V gives CDR1 MNHNY, CDR2 SVGAGI (reference sequence). Deletions cut 5 bases from V and 7 bases from J, with 9 bases between. CDR3 length equals 12 residues. The CDR3 nucleotides are TGTGCCAGCAGTCAGCCGAAGCAGCCCCAGCATTTT. Translated: CASSQPKQPQHF.

The chain is built from TRBV30 and TRBJ1-2, with D possibly TRBD1 on 5 matching bases. Germline V gene sequence: CDR1 GTSNPN, CDR2 SVGIG (reference sequence). This CDR3 has 15 amino acids. Trimming took off 2 bases at V and 4 bases at J, with 17 bases between the two ends. CDR3 in amino acids: CAWSREGGGSYGYTF. The DNA of the CDR3 is TGTGCCTGGAGTCGGGAGGGTGGGGGGTCCTATGGCTACACCTTC.

The chain uses TRBV7-2 and TRBJ1-2; TRBD1 agrees at 9 bases. J gave up 7 bases and V 5 bases, and 17 bases lay outside the gene matches. The CDR3 consists of 17 residues. Germline CDR1 is SGHTA and CDR2 is FQGNSA. CDR3: CASSPRWDRVQQRGYTF. CDR3 in DNA: TGTGCCAGCAGCCCCCGGTGGGACAGGGTTCAACAACGTGGCTACACCTTC.

The chain joins TRBV7-8 to TRBJ2-4, with 8 nucleotides matching TRBD2. This CDR3 has 16 residues. Germline V gives CDR1 SGHVS, CDR2 FQNEAQ. Losses at the gene ends were 5 bases for V and 0 bases for J; bases not matched to a gene: 6. The CDR3: CASSTSGRKAKNIQYF. CDR3 sequence (DNA): TGTGCCAGCAGCACTAGCGGCAGAAAAGCCAAAAACATTCAGTACTTC.

V and J are TRBV7-9 and TRBJ2-1; 12 bases line up with TRBD2. The CDR3 runs 15 residues. Germline CDR1 reads SEHNR; CDR2 reads FQNEAQ (reference sequence). After removal of 5 bases from V and 5 bases from J, the junction contained 4 bases not matched to a gene. CDR3 protein: CASSLLAGGNNEQFF. The CDR3 nucleotides are TGTGCCAGCAGCCTACTAGCGGGAGGAAACAATGAGCAGTTCTTC.

This chain joins TRBV6-1 and TRBJ1-5; D uncertain. The V and J ends lost 2 bases and 4 bases respectively, with 15 bases between them. The germline V gene has CDR1 MNHNS and CDR2 SASEGT. This CDR3 has 16 residues. CDR3 loop: CASSENPGSGNQPQHF. The CDR3 region has the DNA TGTGCCAGCAGTGAAAATCCGGGATCGGGGAATCAGCCCCAGCATTTT.

This chain connects TRBV24-1 to TRBJ2-1; TRBD2 matches 7 bases. This CDR3 has 15 amino acids. Per germline, CDR1 KGHDR and CDR2 SFDVKD. Trimming took 9 bases from V and 7 from J; bases not matched to a gene: 14. The CDR3 sequence: CATGDSGRSGNEQFF. The CDR3 DNA reads as TGTGCCACCGGGGATTCCGGGAGGTCGGGGAATGAGCAGTTCTTC.